The 27 T cell receptor beta chains below come from one sample, sequenced in a study of human T cells and chemical hapten exposure. TCRdb passed the RACE reads through MiXCR, listing each CDR3 protein once. The sample holds roughly 380,000 distinct CDR3 sequences, over 6% seen once. Noted time point: patch test 2, 6 weeks after DPC sensitization. Treatment: therapeutic diphenylcyclopropenone sensitization with weekly scalp DPC. Source: whole blood, taken in connection with sensitization to the hapten diphenylcyclopropenone (DPC). These receptors all come from a young woman with alopecia areata. Some clones in this sample may be carry-over from other donors' samples.

This clonotype was counted between two and nine times. The chain is built from TRBV6-2 or TRBV6-3 and TRBJ2-1; 8 bases are shared with TRBD1. The V and J ends lost 5 bases and 4 bases, in that order; junction bases with no gene match: 7. The length of the CDR3 is 15 residues. CDR1 and CDR2 from the germline V gene are MNHEY and SVGEGT. In DNA, the CDR3 is TGTGCCAGCAGTCCAGACAGGGGTTTATACAATGAGCAGTTCTTC. Translated, it gives CASSPDRGLYNEQFF.

In this sample, this clonotype turned up a few times. CDR3 sequence reads: CASSQDLRTSAYGYTF. CDR3 sequence (DNA): TGCGCCAGCAGCCAAGACCTTAGGACCTCCGCCTATGGCTACACCTTC. The chain combines TRBV4-3 with TRBJ1-2; no clear D. Looked up from germline, CDR1 is LGHNA and CDR2 is YSLEER. The CDR3 is 16 amino acids. The V and J ends lost 0 bases and 4 bases respectively, with 15 bases between them.

The chain joins TRBV18 to TRBJ1-2; a weak D match, TRBD1 (5 bases). V was trimmed by 5 bases and J by 3 bases, leaving 13 bases between them. The germline V gene has CDR1 KGHSH and CDR2 LQKENI. The CDR3 covers 14 residues. This CDR3 is CASSEKQGDYGYTF. CDR3 bases: TGTGCCAGCTCAGAGAAACAAGGGGACTATGGCTACACCTTC.

This clonotype was observed a few times. V is TRBV5-1 and J is TRBJ2-5; D remains unclear. The germline gives CDR1 SGHRS, CDR2 YFSETQ. The CDR3 length is 13 residues. The germline V and J ends were trimmed by 0 bases and 7 bases, with 10 bases remaining between them. The CDR3 loop is CASSLDVSGTQYF. For the CDR3, the DNA is TGCGCCAGCAGCTTGGATGTTTCTGGGACCCAGTACTTC. Combining the CDR3 with reference TRBV5-1 and TRBJ2-5 gives the whole variable domain KAGVTQTPRYLIKTRGQQVTLSCSPISGHRSVSWYQQTPGQGLQFLFEYFSETQRNKGNFPGRFSGRQFSNSRSEMNVSTLELGDSALYLCASSLDVSGTQYFGPGTRLLVL.

J is TRBJ2-1 and V is TRBV6-2 or TRBV6-3; 8 positions match TRBD2. This CDR3 comprises 15 residues. Trimming cost V 5 bases and J 2 bases; bases outside gene matches: 5. Germline CDR1 is MNHEY and CDR2 is SVGEGT. DNA of the CDR3: TGTGCCAGCAGTCAACGGGGGGGCACCTACAATGAGCAGTTCTTC. It specifies CASSQRGGTYNEQFF.

In the case of this clonotype: Just one base apart from a much larger clone, this may be a read error. The V call is TRBV29-1, the J call TRBJ2-7; 8 nucleotides line up with TRBD1. In germline, CDR1 is SQVTM, CDR2 ANQGSEA. This CDR3 comprises 13 residues. The CDR3 nucleotides read TGCAGCGTCGGGACAGGCGATACCTACGAGCAGCACTTC. Translated: CSVGTGDTYEQHF.

This clonotype was recorded at least ten times. The chain is built from TRBV5-4 and TRBJ2-7; 8 bases are a match to TRBD1. Germline trimming cut 4 bases from V and 1 base from J; bases unmatched to any gene: 7. The CDR3 is 15 residues long. CDR1 SGHNT and CDR2 YYREEE come from the germline V gene (reference sequence). CDR3 sequence reads: CASSHSGQGSYEQYF. The CDR3 bases are TGTGCCAGCAGCCATTCAGGACAGGGATCCTACGAGCAGTACTTC.

In its sample, this clonotype was seen many times. The V gene is TRBV27, the J gene TRBJ2-7; 11 bases line up with TRBD2. The germline V gene has CDR1 MNHEY and CDR2 SMNVEV (reference sequence). V trimming: 5 bases; J trimming: 0 bases; junction bases outside the gene matches: 3. The CDR3 length is 15 residues. The CDR3 DNA is TGTGCCAGCAGTCCTAGCGGGGGGCTCTCCTACGAGCAGTACTTC. Protein: CASSPSGGLSYEQYF.

This clonotype came up many times. V usage is TRBV6-4 and J usage is TRBJ1-6; TRBD1 matches at 9 bases. CDR3 length equals 16 residues. Germline CDR1 reads MRHNA; CDR2 reads SNTAGT. The V gene end was trimmed by 8 bases and the J gene end by 10 bases; junction bases not matched to a gene: 15. The CDR3 sequence is CASSGGTGTEKSPLHF. The CDR3 bases are TGTGCCAGCTCCGGAGGGACAGGGACAGAGAAATCACCCCTCCACTTT.

This clonotype appeared a few times. The CDR3 loop reads CASSWDGSNQPQHF. The CDR3 coding sequence is TGCGCCAGCAGCTGGGACGGTAGCAATCAGCCCCAGCATTTT. The chain recombines TRBV5-1 with TRBJ1-5, with D perhaps TRBD1 (5 bases). The CDR3 contains 14 residues. V was trimmed by 3 bases and J by 0 bases, leaving 7 bases between them. Germline-derived CDR1 and CDR2 are SGHRS and YFSETQ.

This clonotype was counted many times. DNA of the CDR3: TGTGCCAGCAGAGAGGACAGGGGCTATTCACCCCTCCACTTT. Translated, it gives CASREDRGYSPLHF. The chain links TRBV7-8 to TRBJ1-6; 9 nucleotides align to TRBD1. V dropped 6 bases and J dropped 8; count of bases not matched to a gene: 5. The CDR3 covers 14 residues. Germline CDR1 is SGHVS and CDR2 is FQNEAQ.

The V gene is TRBV4-3, the J gene TRBJ2-5, with TRBD2 matching 13 bases. Per the germline V gene, CDR1 is LGHNA and CDR2 is YSLEER. After removal of 3 bases from V and 1 base from J, the junction contained 17 bases not matched to a gene. The CDR3 contains 21 residues. The CDR3 region is CASSHIEKPTSGGACQETQYF. The CDR3 DNA follows: TGCGCCAGCAGCCACATCGAGAAACCAACTAGCGGGGGGGCCTGCCAAGAGACCCAGTACTTC.

The table lists this clonotype with many counts. Mismatch with germline at one junction end may stem from a read error. The V and J genes are TRBV4-1 and TRBJ2-2; TRBD2 agrees at 14 bases. Germline assignment: CDR1 MGHRA and CDR2 YSYEKL. The length of the CDR3 is 17 residues. The CDR3 DNA sequence: TGCGCCAGCAGCCCGACTAGCGGGGGGGCGAAGACCGGGGAGCTGTTTTTT. Translated, it gives CASSPTSGGAKTGELFF.

V and J are TRBV4-2 and TRBJ1-6; no clear D. Trimming took 0 bases from V and 4 from J, leaving 7 bases between them. The CDR3 length is 15 residues. Germline CDR1 reads LGHNA; CDR2 reads YNFKEQ. The CDR3 is CASSQDKRYNSPLHF. The CDR3 nucleotides are TGTGCCAGCAGCCAAGATAAGAGGTATAATTCACCCCTCCACTTT.

About this clonotype itself: The junction shows a germline mismatch at one end, possibly a read error. The chain has TRBV6-5 and TRBJ1-6, with unresolved D. The CDR3 covers 15 residues. Germline V gene data show CDR1 as MNHEY and CDR2 as SVGAGI. The CDR3 here is CASTYSLTRTSPLHF. CDR3 nucleotide sequence: TGTGCCAGCACTTACTCGCTAACAAGAACTTCACCCCTCCACTTT.

This clonotype was detected ten times or more. V and J are TRBV18 and TRBJ1-2, with D possibly matching TRBD1 (6 bases). The CDR3 totals 15 residues. V dropped 3 bases and J dropped 4 bases, with 15 bases sitting between them. The germline gives CDR1 KGHSH, CDR2 LQKENI. CDR3 DNA sequence: TGTGCCAGCTCACCTACACCGGACAGCCTCTATGGCTACACCTTC. Translation gives CASSPTPDSLYGYTF.

The V call is TRBV7-3, the J call TRBJ2-2; 9 bases fit TRBD2. With 2 bases clipped from V and 2 bases from J, the junction kept 6 bases outside the gene matches. This CDR3 region has 17 residues. CDR1 is SGHTA and CDR2 is FQGTGA in the germline V gene. CDR3 loop: CASSLRGSGGNTGELFF. CDR3 in DNA: TGTGCCAGCAGCTTACGGGGTAGCGGGGGTAACACCGGGGAGCTGTTTTTT.

In its sample, this clonotype was seen many times. The gene calls are TRBV20-1 and TRBJ1-1, with D tentatively TRBD1 (6 bases). Germline-derived CDR1 and CDR2 are DFQATT and SNEGSKA (reference sequence). The V end lost 0 bases, the J end lost 6 bases, and 17 bases lay between the germline ends. The length of the CDR3 is 15 residues. The CDR3 loop is CSAREILGGGPEAFF. CDR3 DNA: TGCAGTGCTAGAGAAATTCTCGGGGGCGGGCCTGAAGCTTTCTTT.

There are many counts of this clonotype. The rearrangement links TRBV6-5 to TRBJ1-1; possibly TRBD1 for D (5 bases). The CDR3 extends over 14 amino acids. Germline-derived CDR1 and CDR2 are MNHEY and SVGAGI. V was cut by 6 bases and J by 1 base, with 12 bases left in between. CDR3: CASSPLQGNTEAFF. The CDR3 coding sequence is TGTGCCAGCAGCCCCCTTCAGGGGAACACTGAAGCTTTCTTT.

This clonotype showed up many times. The chain recombines TRBV5-8 with TRBJ2-1; TRBD1 or TRBD2 may be the D gene (6 bases each). CDR3 size: 16 residues. V was shortened by 5 bases and J by 4 bases, with 19 bases between the two germline ends. CDR1 is SGHTS and CDR2 is YDEGEE in the germline V gene. CDR3 loop: CASSLLYGGAYNEQFF. CDR3 sequence (DNA): TGTGCCAGCAGTTTACTATACGGGGGCGCGTACAATGAGCAGTTCTTC.

The chain uses TRBV6-1 and TRBJ1-4, with D tentatively TRBD1 (6 bases). The V end was cut by 3 bases, the J end by 5 bases, with 25 bases between. Germline values: CDR1 MNHNS, CDR2 SASEGT. The CDR3 contains 19 residues. The CDR3 DNA reads as TGTGCCAGCAGTGAGGACAGTAGGGCAGGGCTGGGGGTAAATGAAAAACTGTTTTTT. Protein sequence: CASSEDSRAGLGVNEKLFF.

For the CDR3, the DNA is TGTGCCAGTAGTATTCGCCCAGGGAGCTACGAGCAGTACTTC. Protein product: CASSIRPGSYEQYF. The J gene is TRBJ2-7, the V gene TRBV19, with D perhaps assigned TRBD1 or TRBD2 (5 bases each). The germline V gene encodes CDR1 LNHDA and CDR2 SQIVND (reference sequence). Trimming removed 3 bases from V and 3 bases from J, with 12 bases in between. The CDR3 runs 14 residues.

This clonotype was picked up a small number of times. The genes are TRBV27 and TRBJ1-6, with D perhaps matching TRBD1 (5 bases). Germline V gene lookup returns CDR1 MNHEY and CDR2 SMNVEV (reference sequence). This CDR3 region has 15 residues. The germline V and J ends were trimmed by 2 bases and 10 bases, with 15 bases remaining between them. The CDR3 nucleotides read TGTGCCAGCAGTTTAAATTCAGGGATGCGCTCACCCCTCCACTTT. Protein: CASSLNSGMRSPLHF.

This clonotype was counted ten times or more. V and J are TRBV10-3 and TRBJ1-2, with D perhaps matching TRBD1 (6 bases). The V gene's germline CDR1 is ENHRY and CDR2 SYGVKD. Trimming shortened V by 6 bases and J by 4 bases, and 9 bases separated the two germline ends. The CDR3 extends over 12 amino acids. Here the CDR3 reads CAISLQGYGYTF. The CDR3 region has the DNA TGTGCCATCAGCCTACAGGGCTATGGCTACACCTTC.

This clonotype showed up just a few times. The J gene is TRBJ2-3, the V gene TRBV28; 9 positions agree with TRBD1. The CDR3 has 15 amino acids. V lost 6 bases and J lost 3; bases outside the gene matches: 7. Germline V gene data show CDR1 as MDHEN and CDR2 as SYDVKM. As DNA, the CDR3 is TGTGCCAGCAGCCGCAGGACAGGGGTTACAGATACGCAGTATTTT. This sequence encodes CASSRRTGVTDTQYF.

This clonotype was seen more than once but under ten times. The chain carries TRBV20-1 and TRBJ1-1; 10 bases agree with TRBD1. There are 17 residues in the CDR3. V lost 5 bases and J lost 7; bases outside the gene matches: 19. In germline, CDR1 is DFQATT, CDR2 SNEGSKA (reference sequence). CDR3 protein: CSAGNQPGQGPSGEAFF. CDR3 DNA: TGCAGTGCTGGCAATCAGCCGGGACAGGGGCCCAGCGGTGAAGCTTTCTTT.

The chain is built from TRBV7-8 and TRBJ1-6, with D possibly being TRBD1 (5 bases). The CDR3 sequence is 14 residues long. The V gene's germline CDR1 is SGHVS and CDR2 FQNEAQ. The ends were cut back, 5 bases at V and 11 bases at J, with 16 bases in the middle. The CDR3 nucleotides are TGTGCCAGCAGCCCCGAAGGGGTGCGAACACCCCTCCACTTT. It translates to CASSPEGVRTPLHF.